By share, the clone carrying this T cell receptor beta chain counts as medium-sized. The sample belongs to a study of blood T cell repertoires in COVID-19. Looking at the study overall: Samples of COVID-19 (acute and convalescent) were obtained from the United States, Italy and Spain. T cells, B-cell-depleted T cells, or PBMCs supplied cDNA or gDNA.

Original methodology: Scientists estimated how many nucleated cells there were by amplifying reference gene primers. Generated by immunoSEQ multiplex PCR, the TCRdb table keeps only in-frame clones and is missing some. V, J and clone size reflect that table, while D and trimming were determined from the DNA. The data contain around 150,000 clones, 70% to 80% of them singletons. CDR1 and CDR2 from the germline V gene are SNHLY and FYNNEI. CDR3 length equals 15 residues. Trimming took off 7 bases at V and 2 bases at J, with 17 bases between the two ends. Sequences were obtained from peripheral blood. This clonotype originated in an elderly woman with active or convalescent COVID-19. The V gene is TRBV2, the J gene TRBJ1-2, with D tentatively TRBD1 (5 bases). CDR3 region: CASTTDVQGNYGYTF. CDR3 nucleotide sequence: TGTGCCAGCACCACAGATGTCCAGGGAAACTATGGCTACACCTTC.